This record covers a single T cell receptor (beta chain). Indicated treatment: oral pan-JAK inhibitor, 5-10 mg twice daily. RNA extraction and reverse transcription yielded cDNA as sequencing template. Sequencing was performed with immunoSEQ multiplex PCR; in TCRdb, only in-frame clones are kept and a portion is missing. This table holds some 80,000 clones, around two thirds found once. The record originates from a study of CD8+ T cells in alopecia areata. Overall study context: Severity scoring for treated patients was based on the percentage of affected scalp area.

Material: CD8+ T cells sorted from blood, obtained at week 24, from a patient treated with tofacitinib. The sequence derives from a human donor with alopecia areata.

The CDR3 loop is CASSLGAGRNEQFF. The CDR3 DNA follows: TGCGCCAGCAGCCTCGGTGCGGGGCGGAATGAGCAGTTCTTC. The J gene is TRBJ2-1, the V gene TRBV5-1; D is perhaps TRBD2 (6 bases). CDR1 is SGHRS and CDR2 is YFSETQ in the germline V gene. CDR3 length: 14 residues. The ends were cut back, 4 bases at V and 7 bases at J, with 15 bases in the middle.